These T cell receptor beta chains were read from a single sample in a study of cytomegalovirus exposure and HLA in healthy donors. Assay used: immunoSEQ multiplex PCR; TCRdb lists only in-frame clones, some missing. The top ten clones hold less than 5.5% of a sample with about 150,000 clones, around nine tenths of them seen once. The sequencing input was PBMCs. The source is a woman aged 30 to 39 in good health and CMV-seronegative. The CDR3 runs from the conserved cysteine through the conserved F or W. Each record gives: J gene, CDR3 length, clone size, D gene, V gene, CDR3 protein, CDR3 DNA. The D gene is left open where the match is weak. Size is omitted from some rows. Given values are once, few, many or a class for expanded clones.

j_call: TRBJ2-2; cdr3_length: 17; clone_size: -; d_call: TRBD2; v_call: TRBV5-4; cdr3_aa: CASSGTSGGPNTGELFF; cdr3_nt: TGTGCCAGCAGCGGGACTAGCGGGGGCCCGAACACCGGGGAGCTGTTTTTT
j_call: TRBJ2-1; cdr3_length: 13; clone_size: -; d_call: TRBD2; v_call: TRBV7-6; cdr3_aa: CASSRTSYNEQFF; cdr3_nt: TGTGCCAGCAGCCGGACTAGCTACAATGAGCAGTTCTTC
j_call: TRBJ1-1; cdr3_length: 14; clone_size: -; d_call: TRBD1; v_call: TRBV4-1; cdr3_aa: CASSPTGGNTEAFF; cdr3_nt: TGCGCCAGCAGCCCTACAGGGGGCAACACTGAAGCTTTCTTT
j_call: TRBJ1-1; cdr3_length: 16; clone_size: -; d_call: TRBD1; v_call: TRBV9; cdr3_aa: CASSAQQGAGSTEAFF; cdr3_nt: TGTGCCAGCAGCGCCCAACAGGGGGCAGGGAGCACTGAAGCTTTCTTT
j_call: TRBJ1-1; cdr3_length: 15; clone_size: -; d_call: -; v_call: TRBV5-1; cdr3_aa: CASSVDSAMNTEAFF; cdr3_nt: TGCGCCAGCAGCGTAGACAGTGCCATGAACACTGAAGCTTTCTTT
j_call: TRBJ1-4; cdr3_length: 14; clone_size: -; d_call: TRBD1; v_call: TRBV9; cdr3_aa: CASSVDRGREKLFF; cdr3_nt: TGTGCCAGCAGCGTAGACAGGGGACGGGAAAAACTGTTTTTT
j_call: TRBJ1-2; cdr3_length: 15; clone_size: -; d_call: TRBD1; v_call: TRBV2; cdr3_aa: CASTRQGVIGYGYTF; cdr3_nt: TGTGCCAGCACTAGACAGGGGGTGATTGGGTATGGCTACACCTTC
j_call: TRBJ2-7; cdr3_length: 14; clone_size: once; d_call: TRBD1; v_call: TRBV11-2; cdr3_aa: CASSSDRGPYEQYF; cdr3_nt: TGTGCCAGCAGCTCGGACAGGGGGCCCTACGAGCAGTACTTC
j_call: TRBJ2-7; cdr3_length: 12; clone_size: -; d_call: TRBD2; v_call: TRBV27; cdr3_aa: CASSSGGYEQYF; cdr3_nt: TGTGCCAGCAGTAGCGGGGGTTACGAGCAGTACTTC
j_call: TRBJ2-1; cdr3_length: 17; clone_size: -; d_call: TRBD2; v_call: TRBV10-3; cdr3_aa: CAISGGQGREGNNEQFF; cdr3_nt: TGTGCCATCAGTGGGGGCCAGGGGCGGGAGGGCAACAATGAGCAGTTCTTC